This T cell receptor beta chain is drawn from a study of blood T cell repertoires in COVID-19. V dropped 3 bases and J dropped 10; count of bases not matched to a gene: 3. Germline V gene sequence: CDR1 SGHTA, CDR2 FQGNSA. The CDR3 is made up of 14 amino acids. TCRdb's copy holds only in-frame clones and misses some; the assay was immunoSEQ multiplex PCR. The repertoire holds approximately 190,000 clones, roughly 80% seen once, with about 6.3% in the top ten. The sample taken for sequencing was peripheral blood. The genes are TRBV7-2 and TRBJ1-6; TRBD1 agrees at 10 bases. This sequence was found in a man aged 55-75 years with acute or convalescent COVID-19. This CDR3 is CASSFGQGGSPLHF. CDR3 sequence (DNA): TGTGCCAGCAGCTTCGGACAGGGGGGATCACCCCTCCACTTT.